This passage covers 8 T cell receptor beta chains from one sample sequenced in a study of cytomegalovirus exposure and HLA in healthy donors. The PCR was carried out with 60 Vbeta primers and 13 Jbeta primers. Produced via immunoSEQ multiplex PCR; TCRdb's table is partial and in-frame only. The table lists about 31,000 clones, about 63% of them singletons. The material sequenced was PBMCs. The receptors originated from a man between 45 and 60 years old in good health and CMV-seropositive.

The chain combines TRBV29-1 with TRBJ2-1, with 9 bases aligning to TRBD1. V shed 6 bases and J 6 bases; nucleotides not matched to a gene: 6. Germline V gene sequence: CDR1 SQVTM, CDR2 ANQGSEA. The CDR3 length is 13 residues. This CDR3 reads CSVAGTGPNEQFF. The DNA of the CDR3 is TGCAGCGTGGCCGGGACAGGGCCCAATGAGCAGTTCTTC.

This clone came up a few times. The chain recombines TRBV5-6 with TRBJ2-1; 11 nucleotides match TRBD1. Germline CDR1 is SGHDT and CDR2 is YYEEEE. V was pared by 3 bases and J by 7 bases, with 6 bases of the junction left unmatched. The CDR3 has 15 amino acids. CDR3 nucleotides: TGTGCCAGCAGCTGGGACAGGGGGAAAGGGAATGAGCAGTTCTTC. It encodes CASSWDRGKGNEQFF.

The genes are TRBV6-1 and TRBJ1-6; possible D gene TRBD1, 6 bases. The V gene's germline CDR1 is MNHNS and CDR2 SASEGT. The V and J ends lost 8 bases and 6 bases respectively, with 11 bases between them. The CDR3 spans 13 residues. The CDR3 spells CASERGFNSPLHF. CDR3 DNA: TGTGCCAGCGAAAGGGGGTTTAATTCACCCCTCCACTTT.

The chain carries TRBV5-4 and TRBJ2-5; a weak D match, TRBD2 (6 bases). The CDR3 covers 15 residues. V was trimmed by 0 bases and J by 4 bases, leaving 13 bases between them. Germline CDR1 is SGHNT and CDR2 is YYREEE (reference sequence). CDR3 region: CASSLAREEIETQYF. The CDR3 DNA sequence: TGTGCCAGCAGCTTGGCCAGGGAGGAAATAGAGACCCAGTACTTC.

V usage is TRBV10-3 and J usage is TRBJ1-5; 8 bases match TRBD1. Unmatched junction bases numbered 5, after V lost 7 bases and J lost 6 bases. This CDR3 is 13 amino acids long. Per the germline V gene, CDR1 is ENHRY and CDR2 is SYGVKD. The CDR3 DNA is TGTGCCATCACCGCCGACAGGGGTCAGCCCCAGCATTTT. Protein product: CAITADRGQPQHF.

The chain uses TRBV10-1 and TRBJ2-1, with TRBD2 as a possible D gene (5 bases). V was clipped by 5 bases and J by 9 bases, with 14 bases between them. This CDR3 is built from 13 residues. The germline CDR1 and CDR2 sequences are WNHNN and SYGVQD (reference sequence). CDR3 amino acids: CASSQALGSEQFF. The CDR3 nucleotides are TGCGCCAGCAGTCAGGCACTAGGTAGTGAGCAGTTCTTC.

This chain links TRBV10-1 with TRBJ1-1; tentatively, D is TRBD1 (6 bases). The CDR3 has 14 amino acids. The germline V and J ends were trimmed by 0 bases and 5 bases, with 10 bases remaining between them. CDR1 and CDR2 from the germline V gene are WNHNN and SYGVQD (reference sequence). CDR3 nucleotides: TGCGCCAGCAGTGAGTCGTACAGGGCGACTGAAGCTTTCTTT. This translates into CASSESYRATEAFF.

The V call is TRBV5-1, the J call TRBJ2-7; D might be TRBD2 (6 bases). The CDR3 has 15 amino acids. V dropped 4 bases and J dropped 3 bases, with 17 bases sitting between them. Germline V lookup: CDR1 SGHRS, CDR2 YFSETQ. The CDR3 coding sequence is TGCGCCAGCAGCCCCGGCGGAGGAGGGAACTACGAGCAGTACTTC. This sequence encodes CASSPGGGGNYEQYF.